This T cell receptor beta chain stems from a study of blood T cell repertoires in COVID-19. The overall study: T cells, B-cell-depleted T cells, or PBMCs provided the cDNA or gDNA that served as material.

V shed 9 bases and J shed 8 bases, with 20 bases lying between them. The CDR3 runs to 14 residues. The germline V gene encodes CDR1 MNHEY and CDR2 SVGAGI. In the source study's methods: Using reference gene primer amplification, nucleated cell counts were estimated. The table came from immunoSEQ multiplex PCR; TCRdb's copy has only in-frame clones and leaves some out. V, J and clone size were drawn from that table, and D and trimming were deduced from the DNA. The sample comprises approximately 98,000 clones, approximately 85% of which are singletons, and over 2% rests with the top ten. In this sample, this clone turned up a few times.

The TCR originated in a human donor in a cohort sampled during active COVID-19. The sequenced sample consisted of peripheral blood. The chain has TRBV6-5 and TRBJ1-5; possible D gene TRBD1, 5 bases. The CDR3 loop reads CASRSGRLGKPQHF. The DNA of the CDR3 is TGTGCCAGTAGGTCAGGGAGGCTCGGTAAGCCCCAGCATTTT.